This T cell receptor beta chain was retrieved from a study of cytomegalovirus exposure and HLA in healthy donors. The PCR contained 60 Vbeta and 13 Jbeta primers. The repertoire was sequenced with immunoSEQ multiplex PCR; TCRdb's copy has only in-frame clones and lacks some. The data show tens of thousands of clones, around 81% seen once. Study-level points and caveats: Accurate HLA-A and HLA-B prediction from TCR beta sequences was reported for most subjects.

The CDR3 is 12 residues long. The germline CDR1 and CDR2 sequences are SGHDT and YYEEEE. Trimming shortened V by 1 base and J by 5 bases, and 7 bases separated the two germline ends. With regard to this clone: As yet, its antigen is unknown.

The specimen sequenced was PBMCs. This chain uses TRBV5-6 with TRBJ2-7; D gene uncertain. The receptor was derived from a woman aged 25 to 45 in good health and CMV-seronegative. In nucleotides, the CDR3 is TGTGCCAGCAGCTTGTACCTACACGAGCAGTACTTC. Translating gives CASSLYLHEQYF. The full variable domain, in which reference TRBV5-6 and TRBJ2-7 provide the parts outside the CDR3, is DAGVTQSPTHLIKTRGQQVTLRCSPKSGHDTVSWYQQALGQGPQFIFQYYEEEERQRGNFPDRFSGHQFPNYSSELNVNALLLGDSALYLCASSLYLHEQYFGPGTRLTVT.